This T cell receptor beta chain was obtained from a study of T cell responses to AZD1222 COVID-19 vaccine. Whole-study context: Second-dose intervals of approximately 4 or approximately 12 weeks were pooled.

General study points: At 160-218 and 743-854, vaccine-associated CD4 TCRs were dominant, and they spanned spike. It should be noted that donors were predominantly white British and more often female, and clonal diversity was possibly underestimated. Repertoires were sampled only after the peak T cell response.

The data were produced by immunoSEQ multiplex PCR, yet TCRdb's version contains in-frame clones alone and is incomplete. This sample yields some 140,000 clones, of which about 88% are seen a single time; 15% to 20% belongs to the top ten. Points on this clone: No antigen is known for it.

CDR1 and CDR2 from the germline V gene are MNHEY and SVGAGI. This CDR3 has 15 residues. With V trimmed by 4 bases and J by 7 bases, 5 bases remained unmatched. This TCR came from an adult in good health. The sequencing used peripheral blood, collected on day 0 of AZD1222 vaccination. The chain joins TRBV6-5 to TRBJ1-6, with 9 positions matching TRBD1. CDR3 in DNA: TGTGCCAGCAGTTGGTCCGGACAGGGGAATTCACCCCTCCACTTT. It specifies CASSWSGQGNSPLHF.